This T cell receptor (beta chain) was recorded in a study of siplizumab effects on memory and regulatory T cells. Study results and limitations: Assignment to unstimulated subsets succeeded for only a minor fraction of the alloreactive clones.

The assay was immunoSEQ multiplex PCR, and TCRdb's table has in-frame clones only and misses some. The sample has approximately 100,000 clones; around 95% are singletons. With respect to this clone: Its specificity is unknown.

The sample taken for sequencing was non-Treg CD4+ T cells sorted from blood. The TCR was taken from a human donor in good health.

Written as DNA, the CDR3 is TGTGCCAGCAGGACAGGATTTAATGAAAAACTGTTTTTT. This gives the protein CASRTGFNEKLFF. The gene calls are TRBV28 and TRBJ1-4, with D perhaps matching TRBD1 (6 bases). V was clipped by 6 bases and J by 4 bases, with 9 bases between them. This CDR3 is built from 13 residues. Germline V gene data show CDR1 as MDHEN and CDR2 as SYDVKM.